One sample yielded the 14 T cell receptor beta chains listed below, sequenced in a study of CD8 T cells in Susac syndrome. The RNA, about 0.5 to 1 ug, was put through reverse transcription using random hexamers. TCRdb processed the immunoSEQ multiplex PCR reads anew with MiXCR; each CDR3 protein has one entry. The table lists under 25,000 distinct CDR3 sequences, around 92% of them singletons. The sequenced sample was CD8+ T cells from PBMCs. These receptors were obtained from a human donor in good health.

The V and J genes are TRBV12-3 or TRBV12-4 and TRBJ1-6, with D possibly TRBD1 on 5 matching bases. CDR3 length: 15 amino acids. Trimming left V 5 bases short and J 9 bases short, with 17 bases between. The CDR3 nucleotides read TGTGCCAGCAGTCTTAGGAGGGACGGGTTTTCACCCCTCCACTTT. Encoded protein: CASSLRRDGFSPLHF.

The CDR3 DNA reads TGCGCCAGCAGCCAAACACCAGAAGGCACCCAAGAGACCCAGTACTTC. Residues: CASSQTPEGTQETQYF. The J gene is TRBJ2-5, the V gene TRBV4-1; D unclear. Germline V gene sequence: CDR1 MGHRA, CDR2 YSYEKL. The CDR3 contains 16 residues. V lost 2 bases and J lost 1, with 14 bases in between.

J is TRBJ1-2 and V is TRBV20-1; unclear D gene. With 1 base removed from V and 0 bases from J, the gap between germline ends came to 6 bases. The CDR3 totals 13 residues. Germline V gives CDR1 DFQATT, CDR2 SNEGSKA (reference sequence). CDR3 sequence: CSARVAANYGYTF. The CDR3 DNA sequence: TGCAGTGCTAGAGTAGCAGCTAACTATGGCTACACCTTC.

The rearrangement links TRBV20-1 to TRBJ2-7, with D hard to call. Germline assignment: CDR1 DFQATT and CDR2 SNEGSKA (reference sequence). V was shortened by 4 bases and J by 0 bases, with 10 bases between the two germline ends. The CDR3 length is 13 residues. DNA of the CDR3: TGCAGTGCTAAAGAACTCTTCTCCTACGAGCAGTACTTC. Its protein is CSAKELFSYEQYF.

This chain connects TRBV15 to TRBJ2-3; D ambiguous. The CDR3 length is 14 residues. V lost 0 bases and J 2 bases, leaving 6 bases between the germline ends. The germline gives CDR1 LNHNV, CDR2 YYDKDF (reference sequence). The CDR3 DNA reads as TGTGCCACCAGCAGAGAACAGTTCACAGATACGCAGTATTTT. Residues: CATSREQFTDTQYF. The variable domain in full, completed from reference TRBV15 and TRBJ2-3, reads DAMVIQNPRYQVTQFGKPVTLSCSQTLNHNVMYWYQQKSSQAPKLLFHYYDKDFNNEADTPDNFQSRRPNTSFCFLDIRSPGLGDTAMYLCATSREQFTDTQYFGPGTRLTVL.

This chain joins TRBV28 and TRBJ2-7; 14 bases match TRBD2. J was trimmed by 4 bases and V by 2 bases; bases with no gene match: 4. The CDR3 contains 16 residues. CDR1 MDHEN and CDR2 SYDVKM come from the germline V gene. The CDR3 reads CASSLRLAGGKYEQYF. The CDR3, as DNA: TGTGCCAGCAGTTTACGACTAGCGGGGGGGAAGTACGAGCAGTACTTC. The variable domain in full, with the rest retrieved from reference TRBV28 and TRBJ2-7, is DVKVTQSSRYLVKRTGEKVFLECVQDMDHENMFWYRQDPGLGLRLIYFSYDVKMKEKGDIPEGYSVSREKKERFSLILESASTNQTSMYLCASSLRLAGGKYEQYFGPGTRLTVT.

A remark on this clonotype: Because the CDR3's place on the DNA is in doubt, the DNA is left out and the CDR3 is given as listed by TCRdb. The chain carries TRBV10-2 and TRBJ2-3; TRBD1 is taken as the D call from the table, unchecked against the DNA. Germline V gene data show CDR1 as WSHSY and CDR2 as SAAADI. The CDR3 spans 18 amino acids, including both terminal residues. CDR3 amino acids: CASSEFFGQGSSTDTQYF.

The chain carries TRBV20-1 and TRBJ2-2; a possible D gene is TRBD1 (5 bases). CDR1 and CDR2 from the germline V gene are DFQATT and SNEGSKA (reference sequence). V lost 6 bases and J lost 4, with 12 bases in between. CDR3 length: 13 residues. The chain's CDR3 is CSAASGITGELFF. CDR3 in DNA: TGCAGTGCCGCTTCAGGGATCACCGGGGAGCTGTTTTTT.

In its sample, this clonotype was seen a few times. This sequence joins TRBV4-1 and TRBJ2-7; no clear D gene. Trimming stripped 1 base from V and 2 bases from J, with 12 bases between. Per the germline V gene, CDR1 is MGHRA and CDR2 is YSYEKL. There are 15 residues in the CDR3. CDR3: CASSQAQVVTYEQYF. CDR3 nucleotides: TGCGCCAGCAGCCAAGCCCAGGTGGTCACCTACGAGCAGTACTTC.

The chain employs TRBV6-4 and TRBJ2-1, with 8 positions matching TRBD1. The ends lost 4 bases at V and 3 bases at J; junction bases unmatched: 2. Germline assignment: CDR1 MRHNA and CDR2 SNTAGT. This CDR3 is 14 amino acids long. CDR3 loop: CASSAGGDYNEQFF. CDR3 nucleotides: TGTGCCAGCAGTGCAGGGGGCGACTACAATGAGCAGTTCTTC.

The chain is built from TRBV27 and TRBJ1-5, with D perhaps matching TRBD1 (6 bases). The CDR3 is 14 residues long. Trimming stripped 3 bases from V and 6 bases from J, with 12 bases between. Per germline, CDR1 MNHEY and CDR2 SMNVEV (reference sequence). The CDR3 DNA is TGTGCCAGCAGTTTGTTCAGGGGTGCTCAGCCCCAGCATTTT. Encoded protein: CASSLFRGAQPQHF.

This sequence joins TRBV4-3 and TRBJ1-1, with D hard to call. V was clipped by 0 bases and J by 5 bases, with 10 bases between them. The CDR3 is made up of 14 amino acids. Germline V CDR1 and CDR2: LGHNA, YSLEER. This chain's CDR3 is CASSQDFSGTEAFF. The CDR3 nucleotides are TGCGCCAGCAGCCAAGATTTCAGTGGTACTGAAGCTTTCTTT.

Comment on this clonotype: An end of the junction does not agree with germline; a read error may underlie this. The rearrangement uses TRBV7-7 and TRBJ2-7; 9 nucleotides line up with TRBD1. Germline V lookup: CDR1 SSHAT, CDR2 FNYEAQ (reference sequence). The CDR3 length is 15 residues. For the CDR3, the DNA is TGTGCTAGCAGCCGGGGACAGGGAAGCTCCAACGAGCAGTACTTC. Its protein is CASSRGQGSSNEQYF.

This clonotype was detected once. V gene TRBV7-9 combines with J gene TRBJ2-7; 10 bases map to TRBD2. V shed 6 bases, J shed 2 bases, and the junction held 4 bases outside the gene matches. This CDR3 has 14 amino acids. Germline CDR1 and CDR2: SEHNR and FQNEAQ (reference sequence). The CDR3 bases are TGTGCCAGCAGGAGCGGGGGGGCCACCTACGAGCAGTACTTC. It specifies CASRSGGATYEQYF.